A single TCR beta chain is shown here with its context. Germline V gene lookup returns CDR1 MDHEN and CDR2 SYDVKM. CDR3 size: 11 residues. V was pared by 10 bases and J by 8 bases, with 12 bases between. Per the original methods: It was from reference gene primer amplification that nucleated cell counts were estimated. Clones were sequenced by immunoSEQ multiplex PCR, and TCRdb holds only the in-frame ones, with some missing. Clone size and V and J calls were adopted from that table, with D and trimming inferred from the DNA. Among some 170,000 clones listed, just under 90% were seen once. Seattle cases were enrolled at active infection and followed longitudinally. The sample originates from a study of blood T cell repertoires in COVID-19. For the study at large: Spain, Italy and the United States supplied samples that represented acute and convalescent COVID-19.

The source material was peripheral blood. This clonotype originated in a woman between 70 and 85 years old with COVID-19, enrolled during active disease. The chain has TRBV28 and TRBJ2-1, with D perhaps matching TRBD1 (6 bases). The CDR3 reads CATPQGYEQFF. The CDR3 nucleotides are TGTGCCACACCACAGGGCTATGAGCAGTTCTTC.